This TCR beta chain was captured in a study of somatic mutations in cytotoxic T cells in rheumatoid arthritis. General study points: CD8+ T-cell clonality showed no significant difference between rheumatoid arthritis patients and age-matched healthy controls. About an eighth of the roughly 65 patients had a largest CD8+ clone above 20% of CD8+ cells.

The table came from immunoSEQ multiplex PCR; TCRdb's copy has only in-frame clones and leaves some out. The table has approximately 21,000 clones, 75% to 80% seen once. Notes on this clone: Its antigen is unidentified.

J lost 8 bases, V lost 4 bases, and 21 bases had no gene match. CDR1 and CDR2 (germline): SGHVS, FQNEAQ. CDR3 length equals 19 residues. The clonotype originates from an adult with rheumatoid arthritis. The V and J genes are TRBV7-8 and TRBJ2-1; 9 nucleotides match TRBD2. The sample comprised CD8+ T cells sorted from blood. CDR3 bases: TGTGCCAGCAGCTCCCGGGGCGGGGGGGCCATGTTTGGGCTGGATGAGCAGTTCTTC. Its protein is CASSSRGGGAMFGLDEQFF.